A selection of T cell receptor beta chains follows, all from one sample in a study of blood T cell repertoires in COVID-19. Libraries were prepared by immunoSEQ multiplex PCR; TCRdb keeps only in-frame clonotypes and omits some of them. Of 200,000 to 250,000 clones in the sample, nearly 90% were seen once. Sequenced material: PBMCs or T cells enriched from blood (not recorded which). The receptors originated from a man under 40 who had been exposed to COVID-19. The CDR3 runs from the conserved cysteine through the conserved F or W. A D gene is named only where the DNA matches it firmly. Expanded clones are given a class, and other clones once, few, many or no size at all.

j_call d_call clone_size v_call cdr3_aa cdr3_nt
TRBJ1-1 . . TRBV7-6 CASSLSGEAMSTEAFF TGTGCCAGCAGCCTTAGTGGGGAGGCCATGAGCACTGAAGCTTTCTTT
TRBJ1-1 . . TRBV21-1 CASSIGQMNTEAFF TGTGCCAGCAGCATAGGACAGATGAACACTGAAGCTTTCTTT
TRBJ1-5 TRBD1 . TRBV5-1 CASSSQGGQPQHF TGCGCCAGCAGCTCGCAGGGGGGACAGCCCCAGCATTTT
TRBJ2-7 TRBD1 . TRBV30 CAWGPQGTGASHEQYF TGTGCCTGGGGTCCTCAGGGGACAGGGGCTTCCCACGAGCAGTACTTC
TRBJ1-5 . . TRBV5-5 CASSPPGRRGRRNQPQHF TGTGCCAGCAGCCCCCCTGGGAGGCGGGGGCGTCGCAATCAGCCCCAGCATTTT
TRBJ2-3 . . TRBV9 CASSFRGVADTQYF TGTGCCAGCAGCTTCAGGGGAGTAGCAGATACGCAGTATTTT
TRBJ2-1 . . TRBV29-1 CSGGRGINNEQFF TGCAGCGGTGGCCGGGGGATCAACAATGAGCAGTTCTTC
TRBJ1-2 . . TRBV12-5 CASGFSSSNGYTF TGTGCTAGTGGTTTTAGCTCGTCGAATGGCTACACCTTC
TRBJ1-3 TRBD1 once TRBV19 CASGGQRFGNTIYF TGTGCCAGTGGGGGACAGCGATTCGGAAACACCATATATTTT
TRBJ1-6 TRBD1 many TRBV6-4 CASTSRSGQGNSPLHF TGTGCCAGCACCAGCAGATCGGGACAGGGAAATTCACCCCTCCACTTT
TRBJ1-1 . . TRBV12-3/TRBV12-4 CATVGATNTEAFF TGTGCCACAGTAGGGGCAACGAACACTGAAGCTTTCTTT
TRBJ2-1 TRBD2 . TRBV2 CASSGLAGVYNEQFF TGTGCCAGCAGTGGACTAGCGGGGGTTTACAATGAGCAGTTCTTC
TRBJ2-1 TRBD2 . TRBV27 CASSFVGLAEYNEQFF TGTGCCAGCAGTTTTGTGGGACTAGCGGAATACAATGAGCAGTTCTTC
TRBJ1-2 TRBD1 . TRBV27 CASRRQGRAFGYTF TGTGCCAGCAGACGACAGGGTAGGGCCTTTGGCTACACCTTC
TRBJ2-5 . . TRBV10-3 CAISRTETQETQYF TGTGCCATCAGTCGGACAGAGACCCAAGAGACCCAGTACTTC
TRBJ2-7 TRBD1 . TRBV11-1 CASTFGQGYYEQYF TGTGCCAGCACCTTCGGACAGGGATACTACGAGCAGTACTTC
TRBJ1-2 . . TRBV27 CASSPLTGSVYGYTF TGTGCCAGCAGTCCCTTGACGGGTTCCGTGTATGGCTACACCTTC
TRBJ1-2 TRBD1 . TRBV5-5 CASRQARTGRYGYTF TGTGCCAGCCGACAAGCCCGGACAGGGCGATATGGCTACACCTTC
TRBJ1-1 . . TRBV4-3 CASSQLLEAEAFF TGCGCCAGCAGCCAACTTCTGGAGGCGGAAGCTTTCTTT
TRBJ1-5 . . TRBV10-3 CATWSAQGNQPQHF TGTGCCACTTGGTCGGCGCAGGGAAATCAGCCCCAGCATTTT
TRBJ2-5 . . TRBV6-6 CASSYSSETQYF TGTGCCAGCAGTTACTCGTCTGAGACCCAGTACTTC
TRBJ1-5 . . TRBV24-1 CATSAPYSNQPQHF TGTGCCACCAGTGCACCCTATAGCAATCAGCCCCAGCATTTT
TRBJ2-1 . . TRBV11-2 CASSHEGHGLGQFF TGTGCCAGCAGCCACGAGGGCCACGGCTTGGGGCAGTTCTTC
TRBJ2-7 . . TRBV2 CASIASTSYEQYF TGTGCCAGCATAGCTAGCACCTCCTACGAGCAGTACTTC
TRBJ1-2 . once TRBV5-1 CASSLGRGYGYTF TGCGCCAGCAGCTTGGGGCGAGGCTATGGCTACACCTTC
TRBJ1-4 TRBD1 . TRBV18 CASSRGTGGEKLFF TGTGCCAGCTCACGCGGGACAGGAGGTGAAAAACTGTTTTTT
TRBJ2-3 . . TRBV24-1 CATSGWDNGDTQYF TGTGCCACCAGTGGGTGGGACAATGGAGATACGCAGTATTTT
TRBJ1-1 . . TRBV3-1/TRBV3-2 CASTRAGLVNTEAFF TGTGCCAGCACTCGAGCGGGACTGGTAAACACTGAAGCTTTCTTT
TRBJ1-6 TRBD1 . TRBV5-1 CASSLESGGRNSPLHF TGCGCCAGCAGCTTGGAGTCAGGGGGCCGTAATTCACCCCTCCACTTT
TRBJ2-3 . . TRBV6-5 CASSSFLGASTDTQYF TGTGCCAGCAGTTCCTTTTTGGGGGCTAGCACAGATACGCAGTATTTT
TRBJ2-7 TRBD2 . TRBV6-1 CASSEGTGGGDEQYF TGTGCCAGCAGTGAAGGGACCGGTGGGGGGGACGAGCAGTACTTC
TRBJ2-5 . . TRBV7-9 CASSNLQSSYQETQYF TGTGCCAGCAGCAACTTACAGAGCTCGTACCAAGAGACCCAGTACTTC
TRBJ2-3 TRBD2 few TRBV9 CASSPQAGGGSLDTQYF TGTGCCAGCAGCCCCCAGGCCGGCGGGGGGAGTTTGGATACGCAGTATTTT
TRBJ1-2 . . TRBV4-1 CASSTLFSRASYGYTF TGCGCCAGCAGCACACTATTCTCCAGGGCTTCCTATGGCTACACCTTC
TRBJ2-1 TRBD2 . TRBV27 CASSRNLAGGLNEQFF TGTGCCAGCAGTAGGAATCTAGCGGGGGGGCTTAATGAGCAGTTCTTC
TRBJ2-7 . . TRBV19 CASSRSADTLYEQYF TGTGCCAGTAGCCGGTCGGCGGATACATTGTACGAGCAGTACTTC
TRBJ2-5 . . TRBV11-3 CASSLDPSSETQYF TGTGCCAGCAGCTTAGATCCCAGTTCAGAGACCCAGTACTTC
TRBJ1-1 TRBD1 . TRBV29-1 CSGKTGDTEAFF TGCAGCGGCAAGACAGGGGACACTGAAGCTTTCTTT
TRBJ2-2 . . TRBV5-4 CASSPQGGELFF TGTGCCAGCAGCCCCCAGGGCGGGGAGCTGTTTTTT
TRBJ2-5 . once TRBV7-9 CASSLLVPGWETQYF TGTGCCAGCAGCTTACTCGTTCCCGGGTGGGAGACCCAGTACTTC
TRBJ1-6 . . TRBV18 CASSQRDKDSPLHF TGTGCCAGCTCACAACGGGACAAGGATTCACCCCTCCACTTT
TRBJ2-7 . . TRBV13 CASSQPDSSYEQYF TGTGCCAGCAGCCAACCGGACAGCTCCTACGAGCAGTACTTC
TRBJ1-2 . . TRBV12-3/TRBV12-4 CASRGTGGYGYTF TGTGCCAGCAGAGGGACCGGGGGCTATGGCTACACCTTC
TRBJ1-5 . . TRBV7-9 CASSLGTGVNSNQPQHF TGTGCCAGCAGCTTAGGTACAGGAGTCAATAGCAATCAGCCCCAGCATTTT
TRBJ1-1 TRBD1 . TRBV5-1 CASSGQGAEAFF TGCGCCAGCAGCGGACAGGGCGCTGAAGCTTTCTTT
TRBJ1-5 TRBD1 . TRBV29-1 CSVRDSKNQPQHF TGCAGCGTCCGGGACAGTAAAAATCAGCCCCAGCATTTT
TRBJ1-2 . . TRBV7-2 CASSPQGSGYGYTF TGTGCCAGCAGCCCCCAGGGTTCGGGCTATGGCTACACCTTC
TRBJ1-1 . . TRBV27 CASSFGVEQEAFF TGTGCCAGCAGTTTCGGGGTGGAGCAGGAAGCTTTCTTT
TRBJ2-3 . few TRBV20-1 CSARDNTQYF TGCAGTGCTAGAGATAATACGCAGTATTTT